These T cell receptor beta chains were read from a single sample in a study of blood T cell repertoires in COVID-19. The data were produced by immunoSEQ multiplex PCR, yet TCRdb's version contains in-frame clones alone and is incomplete. The sample carries some 290,000 clones, 87% recorded once. Material: peripheral blood. The receptors here all came from a woman aged 45 to 65 who had recovered from COVID-19. CDR3s leave out the opening cysteine and the closing phenylalanine or tryptophan. Each record gives: CDR3 protein, J gene, V gene.

CDR3 protein: ASSSQGGSYGYT
J gene: TRBJ1-2
V gene: TRBV5-6

CDR3 protein: ASSSLIMNTEAF
J gene: TRBJ1-1
V gene: TRBV6-6

CDR3 protein: ASRRGDRTGTEAF
J gene: TRBJ1-1
V gene: TRBV2

CDR3 protein: ASSYPVGGRTEAF
J gene: TRBJ1-1
V gene: TRBV18

CDR3 protein: ASSLWTGRENQPQH
J gene: TRBJ1-5
V gene: TRBV7-2

CDR3 protein: ASSHSQGSGNTIY
J gene: TRBJ1-3
V gene: TRBV9

CDR3 protein: ASRWTEYNEQF
J gene: TRBJ2-1
V gene: TRBV6-6

CDR3 protein: ASSPPLDRRGGYT
J gene: TRBJ1-2
V gene: TRBV28

CDR3 protein: ASSADMALAGEQY
J gene: TRBJ2-7
V gene: TRBV9

CDR3 protein: ASSRTVPLNTEAF
J gene: TRBJ1-1
V gene: TRBV6-5

CDR3 protein: AISAAGVTGPT
J gene: TRBJ1-2
V gene: TRBV10-3

CDR3 protein: ASSETGKGEGQPQH
J gene: TRBJ1-5
V gene: TRBV6-1

CDR3 protein: ASSLSGLAGGPSGDTQY
J gene: TRBJ2-3
V gene: TRBV7-9

CDR3 protein: ASSPSFQDTQY
J gene: TRBJ2-3
V gene: TRBV5-8

CDR3 protein: ASSVASGANVLT
J gene: TRBJ2-6
V gene: TRBV9

CDR3 protein: ASSPLAGGNTIY
J gene: TRBJ1-3
V gene: TRBV6-5

CDR3 protein: ASSPPGFVTNIQY
J gene: TRBJ2-4
V gene: TRBV6-2/TRBV6-3